The 13 T cell receptor beta chains given below trace back to one sample, sequenced in a study of blood T cell repertoires in COVID-19. The repertoire was sequenced with immunoSEQ multiplex PCR; TCRdb's copy has only in-frame clones and lacks some. The data show roughly 72,000 clones, more than 70% seen once. The source material was peripheral blood. These receptors came from a human donor in a cohort sampled during active COVID-19.

The gene calls are TRBV10-3 and TRBJ2-7; a possible D gene is TRBD1 (6 bases). V was trimmed by 3 bases and J by 2 bases, leaving 14 bases between them. The CDR3 consists of 15 residues. Germline CDR1 ENHRY, CDR2 SYGVKD. The CDR3 protein is CAISEVRDTTYEQYF. The CDR3 nucleotides read TGTGCCATCAGTGAAGTCCGGGACACTACCTACGAGCAGTACTTC.

The rearrangement uses TRBV2 and TRBJ2-7; D perhaps matches TRBD2 (6 bases). This CDR3 has 15 residues. Per germline, CDR1 SNHLY and CDR2 FYNNEI. Trimming cost V 7 bases and J 0 bases, with 16 bases left between them. The CDR3 here is CASMTAREYSYEQYF. The CDR3 DNA reads TGTGCCAGCATGACGGCTCGGGAGTACTCCTACGAGCAGTACTTC.

The chain employs TRBV24-1 and TRBJ2-3; D might be TRBD1 (6 bases). The germline V and J ends were trimmed by 7 bases and 5 bases, with 15 bases remaining between them. Germline CDR1 and CDR2: KGHDR and SFDVKD. The length of the CDR3 is 14 residues. CDR3 in DNA: TGTGCCACCAGGGAATCCGGGACAAAAGATACGCAGTATTTT. This encodes CATRESGTKDTQYF.

V gene TRBV7-2 combines with J gene TRBJ1-1; unclear D gene. Germline V gene data show CDR1 as SGHTA and CDR2 as FQGNSA. The V and J ends lost 0 bases and 3 bases respectively, with 8 bases between them. CDR3 length: 14 residues. The CDR3 protein is CASSLAGTDTEAFF. For the CDR3, the DNA is TGTGCCAGCAGCTTAGCCGGTACGGACACTGAAGCTTTCTTT.

The chain has TRBV29-1 and TRBJ2-1, with D perhaps TRBD1 (5 bases). V lost 7 bases, J lost 3 bases, and 10 bases lay in between. Germline CDR1 SQVTM, CDR2 ANQGSEA. The CDR3 runs 12 residues. CDR3 loop: CSAWGGYNEQFF. As DNA, the CDR3 is TGCAGCGCCTGGGGCGGCTACAATGAGCAGTTCTTC.

The chain links TRBV5-1 to TRBJ2-5, with TRBD1 matching 11 bases. V lost 4 bases, J lost 5 bases, and 7 bases stayed unmatched. In germline, CDR1 is SGHRS, CDR2 YFSETQ. The CDR3 contains 15 residues. Here the CDR3 reads CASSPGTGGMETQYF. CDR3 DNA sequence: TGCGCCAGCAGCCCTGGGACAGGGGGGATGGAGACCCAGTACTTC.

This chain uses TRBV9 with TRBJ1-3; D remains ambiguous. The CDR3 sequence is 14 residues long. The germline CDR1 and CDR2 sequences are SGDLS and YYNGEE. Deletions cut 0 bases from V and 5 bases from J, with 9 bases between. The CDR3 here is CASSVESGRNTIYF. The CDR3 DNA follows: TGTGCCAGCAGCGTAGAGAGCGGCCGAAACACCATATATTTT.

The chain couples TRBV3-1 (or the pseudogene TRBV3-2) to TRBJ2-7; 9 bases fit TRBD1. CDR3 size: 14 residues. CDR1 and CDR2 (germline): LGHDT, YNNKEL (reference sequence). Trimming at V came to 5 bases and at J to 2 bases, leaving 4 bases not matched to a gene. The CDR3: CASSSGQGPYEQYF. In nucleotides, the CDR3 is TGTGCCAGCAGCTCCGGACAGGGGCCCTACGAGCAGTACTTC.

The chain uses TRBV3-1 (or the pseudogene TRBV3-2) and TRBJ2-5; 8 bases fit TRBD2. The CDR3 loop spans 15 amino acids. Germline V gene lookup returns CDR1 LGHDT and CDR2 YNNKEL (reference sequence). Losses at the gene ends were 2 bases for V and 7 bases for J; bases not matched to a gene: 9. CDR3 in DNA: TGTGCCAGCAGCCAATCGGGGGGGGGCCTAGGGACCCAGTACTTC. It translates to CASSQSGGGLGTQYF.

This sequence joins TRBV19 and TRBJ1-2, with 7 positions matching TRBD1. Per germline, CDR1 LNHDA and CDR2 SQIVND (reference sequence). V gave up 6 bases and J gave up 1 base; unmatched junction bases: 8. CDR3 length equals 15 residues. The CDR3 DNA is TGTGCCAGTAGGCTCGACAGGGATGATAACTATGGCTACACCTTC. It is translated as CASRLDRDDNYGYTF.

As DNA, the CDR3 is TGTGCCAGCACCCCCGGGGTAGCGGGAGACCCCTCCTACAATGAGCAGTTCTTC. Its translation is CASTPGVAGDPSYNEQFF. The chain uses TRBV2 and TRBJ2-1; 9 bases align to TRBD2. This CDR3 contains 18 residues. Looked up from germline, CDR1 is SNHLY and CDR2 is FYNNEI. V shed 7 bases, J shed 0 bases, and the junction held 13 bases outside the gene matches.

This clone was observed a few times. The genes are TRBV19 and TRBJ1-5, with a weak D call TRBD1 (5 bases). CDR1 is LNHDA, CDR2 SQIVND, per germline (reference sequence). CDR3 length equals 14 residues. The V end lost 3 bases, the J end lost 3 bases, and 9 bases lay between the germline ends. For the CDR3, the DNA is TGTGCCAGTAGTATTCGGACATTCAATCAGCCCCAGCATTTT. This translates into CASSIRTFNQPQHF. Full variable domain (outside the CDR3, taken from reference TRBV19 and TRBJ1-5): DGGITQSPKYLFRKEGQNVTLSCEQNLNHDAMYWYRQDPGQGLRLIYYSQIVNDFQKGDIAEGYSVSREKKESFPLTVTSAQKNPTAFYLCASSIRTFNQPQHFGDGTRLSIL.

CDR3 in DNA: TGTGCCACCAGCGGCTCTTACGGGCGGGGGCCAAACATTCAGTACTTC. It codes for CATSGSYGRGPNIQYF. The chain recombines TRBV15 with TRBJ2-4; weak D call: TRBD2 (7 bases). The CDR3 sequence is 16 residues long. V dropped 5 bases and J dropped 6 bases, with 20 bases sitting between them. Germline V gives CDR1 LNHNV, CDR2 YYDKDF (reference sequence). The full variable domain, its missing parts supplied by reference TRBV15 and TRBJ2-4, is DAMVIQNPRYQVTQFGKPVTLSCSQTLNHNVMYWYQQKSSQAPKLLFHYYDKDFNNEADTPDNFQSRRPNTSFCFLDIRSPGLGDTAMYLCATSGSYGRGPNIQYFGAGTRLSVL.